This T cell receptor (beta chain) was recovered during a study of T cell changes during pregnancy in multiple sclerosis. This CDR3 region has 20 residues. Trimming stripped 0 bases from V and 4 bases from J, with 26 bases between. Germline V CDR1 and CDR2: LGHNA, YSLEER. Clones were sequenced by immunoSEQ multiplex PCR, and TCRdb holds only the in-frame ones, with some missing. The sample has roughly 65,000 clones; approximately 89% are singletons. The receptor's source is a female donor in good health, enrolled as a control in a pregnancy study. The sequencing used peripheral blood, collected in the third trimester of pregnancy. The rearrangement uses TRBV4-3 and TRBJ2-3; maybe TRBD2 (6 bases). The CDR3 DNA is TGCGCCAGCAGCCAAGATTGGAAGCAGGGAGGTATCTTCGGCGCAGATACGCAGTATTTT. Protein sequence: CASSQDWKQGGIFGADTQYF.